The 24 T cell receptor beta chains reported below all come from one sample, sequenced in a study of OX40 agonist ivuxolimab in advanced cancers. Data came from immunoSEQ multiplex PCR; TCRdb stores just in-frame clones and leaves some out. The data hold 60,000 or so clones, with approximately 94% observed a single time. Sample: CD4+ or CD8+ T cells sorted from blood, taken in a trial of the OX40 agonist ivuxolimab. Receptors originate from an adult with an advanced solid tumor such as melanoma, head and neck, liver or kidney cancer.

The chain is built from TRBV9 and TRBJ2-7; D unclear. The CDR3 has 14 residues. Germline V lookup: CDR1 SGDLS, CDR2 YYNGEE. The V and J ends lost 0 bases and 3 bases respectively, with 10 bases between them. CDR3 DNA sequence: TGTGCCAGCAGCGTAGATGGCAGTGTCTACGAGCAGTACTTC. Protein: CASSVDGSVYEQYF.

V is TRBV6-5 and J is TRBJ2-5; weak D call: TRBD1 (6 bases). Germline values: CDR1 MNHEY, CDR2 SVGAGI. The CDR3 runs 14 residues. Trimming cost V 4 bases and J 3 bases, with 12 bases left between them. CDR3 amino acids: CASSSYNREETQYF. The CDR3 DNA follows: TGTGCCAGCAGTTCCTATAACAGGGAAGAGACCCAGTACTTC.

The rearrangement links TRBV7-2 to TRBJ2-7; 12 bases agree with TRBD2. Germline-derived CDR1 and CDR2 are SGHTA and FQGNSA. The CDR3 spans 18 residues. V shed 3 bases and J 1 base; nucleotides not matched to a gene: 10. In DNA form, the CDR3 reads TGTGCCAGCAGCTTTCCGACTAGCGGGAGCGCCGGGTCCTACGAGCAGTACTTC. Translated: CASSFPTSGSAGSYEQYF.

V is TRBV7-9 and J is TRBJ2-7; no clear D. Deletions cut 2 bases from V and 6 bases from J, with 14 bases between. The CDR3 is made up of 14 amino acids. Germline assignment: CDR1 SEHNR and CDR2 FQNEAQ (reference sequence). The CDR3 loop reads CASSLRSTHTEQYF. CDR3 nucleotides: TGTGCCAGCAGCTTAAGATCCACCCATACCGAGCAGTACTTC. Supplemented by reference TRBV7-9 and TRBJ2-7, the full variable domain reads DTGVSQNPRHKITKRGQNVTFRCDPISEHNRLYWYRQTLGQGPEFLTYFQNEAQLEKSRLLSDRFSAERPKGSFSTLEIQRTEQGDSAMYLCASSLRSTHTEQYFGPGTRLTVT.

The J gene is TRBJ1-1, the V gene TRBV30; 9 bases are shared with TRBD1. The CDR3 is 17 amino acids. Germline lookup yields CDR1 GTSNPN and CDR2 SVGIG (reference sequence). J lost 0 bases, V lost 3 bases, and 11 bases had no gene match. CDR3 coding DNA: TGTGCCTGGAGCGCCGGGACAGGGATAGGGATGAACACTGAAGCTTTCTTT. This sequence encodes CAWSAGTGIGMNTEAFF.

The chain links TRBV6-5 to TRBJ1-2; no definite D call. Trimming pared 2 bases from V and 1 base from J, leaving 5 bases between. Germline-derived CDR1 and CDR2 are MNHEY and SVGAGI. The CDR3 contains 13 residues. The CDR3 DNA reads as TGTGCCAGCAGTTACGGGGTTAACTATGGCTACACCTTC. Encoded protein: CASSYGVNYGYTF.

The genes are TRBV6-1 and TRBJ2-5; 8 bases agree with TRBD1. Germline CDR1 MNHNS, CDR2 SASEGT. The trim removed 7 bases at V and 5 bases at J, leaving 6 bases unmatched. The CDR3 covers 13 residues. The CDR3 reads CASKGQGMETQYF. The CDR3 DNA follows: TGTGCCAGCAAAGGACAGGGTATGGAGACCCAGTACTTC.

This clone was seen a single time. The chain uses TRBV6-5 and TRBJ2-7; 9 nucleotides line up with TRBD1. After removal of 4 bases from V and 3 bases from J, the junction contained 10 bases not matched to a gene. The CDR3 consists of 16 residues. Looked up from germline, CDR1 is MNHEY and CDR2 is SVGAGI. The CDR3 loop is CASSFGGQGSNYEQYF. In nucleotides, the CDR3 is TGTGCCAGCAGTTTTGGAGGACAGGGGAGTAACTACGAGCAGTACTTC.

The chain joins TRBV28 to TRBJ2-1; 8 bases are shared with TRBD2. V gave up 7 bases and J gave up 0 bases; unmatched junction bases: 11. The CDR3 is made up of 17 amino acids. Germline CDR1 MDHEN, CDR2 SYDVKM. The CDR3 bases are TGTGCCAGCAACCCGCGGCGGGAGGCCGGCTCCTACAATGAGCAGTTCTTC. Translation gives CASNPRREAGSYNEQFF.

This chain joins TRBV4-1 and TRBJ1-2; D call uncertain. V was clipped by 0 bases and J by 6 bases, with 8 bases between them. This CDR3 has 13 amino acids. CDR1 and CDR2 from the germline V gene are MGHRA and YSYEKL. The CDR3 loop reads CASSQDGSDGYTF. CDR3 DNA: TGCGCCAGCAGCCAAGACGGGAGCGATGGCTACACCTTC.

The chain couples TRBV6-1 to TRBJ2-3; D is ambiguous. The germline V and J ends were trimmed by 6 bases and 5 bases, with 9 bases remaining between them. The germline gives CDR1 MNHNS, CDR2 SASEGT. CDR3 size: 12 residues. CDR3 bases: TGTGCCAGCAGCCTCCACATAGATACGCAGTATTTT. Translating it yields CASSLHIDTQYF.

This chain uses TRBV11-3 with TRBJ2-2, with 9 nucleotides matching TRBD2. V was clipped by 6 bases and J by 4 bases; unmatched bases: 18. The CDR3 covers 19 residues. The germline V gene encodes CDR1 SGHNT and CDR2 YENEEA. The CDR3 protein is CASSPGIAGAVVVTGELFF. The DNA for the CDR3 is TGTGCCAGCAGTCCCGGGATAGCGGGAGCTGTCGTGGTCACCGGGGAGCTGTTTTTT.

The rearrangement links TRBV28 to TRBJ2-4; 9 bases align to TRBD2. The J segment lost 7 bases and the V segment lost 1 base, leaving 5 bases of the junction unmatched. Germline loops: CDR1 MDHEN, CDR2 SYDVKM. The CDR3 totals 15 residues. Here the CDR3 reads CASSLYQREVNIQYF. CDR3 coding DNA: TGTGCCAGCAGTTTATACCAGCGGGAGGTTAACATTCAGTACTTC.

The chain recombines TRBV5-6 with TRBJ2-5; TRBD2 matches at 8 bases. J gave up 4 bases and V 7 bases, and 9 bases lay outside the gene matches. Germline values: CDR1 SGHDT, CDR2 YYEEEE. The CDR3 length is 14 residues. The chain's CDR3 is CASWSRTSTETQYF. The DNA of the CDR3 is TGTGCCAGCTGGTCTAGGACTAGCACAGAGACCCAGTACTTC.

This clone came up once. This rearrangement joins TRBV28 to TRBJ2-3; D gene uncertain. CDR1 and CDR2 (germline): MDHEN, SYDVKM. This CDR3 is 15 amino acids long. The V and J ends lost 1 base and 2 bases respectively, with 10 bases between them. CDR3 DNA sequence: TGTGCCAGCAGTTTATCTCGGATTCCCACAGATACGCAGTATTTT. This codes for CASSLSRIPTDTQYF. The variable domain in full, with the rest retrieved from reference TRBV28 and TRBJ2-3, is DVKVTQSSRYLVKRTGEKVFLECVQDMDHENMFWYRQDPGLGLRLIYFSYDVKMKEKGDIPEGYSVSREKKERFSLILESASTNQTSMYLCASSLSRIPTDTQYFGPGTRLTVL.

The V gene is TRBV7-2, the J gene TRBJ1-1; 11 bases match TRBD1. J was trimmed by 4 bases and V by 3 bases; bases with no gene match: 7. Looked up from germline, CDR1 is SGHTA and CDR2 is FQGNSA. The length of the CDR3 is 16 residues. Written as DNA, the CDR3 is TGTGCCAGCAGCTTGAGGGACAGGGGGGTCAGCACTGAAGCTTTCTTT. This translates into CASSLRDRGVSTEAFF.

V is TRBV6-8 and J is TRBJ1-2; D remains ambiguous. V lost 5 bases, J lost 4 bases, and 20 bases lay in between. Germline values: CDR1 MNHGY, CDR2 SAAAGT. This CDR3 is built from 16 residues. CDR3 sequence (DNA): TGTGCCAGCAGTCCAACTCAACGCTCTAGAACCTATGGCTACACCTTC. This encodes CASSPTQRSRTYGYTF.

The V gene is TRBV19, the J gene TRBJ1-1; D unresolved. Germline CDR1 reads LNHDA; CDR2 reads SQIVND (reference sequence). CDR3 size: 11 residues. Trimming shortened V by 4 bases and J by 1 base, and 1 base separated the two germline ends. The CDR3 coding sequence is TGTGCCAGTAGTAGGAACACTGAAGCTTTCTTT. Amino acid sequence: CASSRNTEAFF.

The rearrangement links TRBV4-3 to TRBJ2-7; D is ambiguous. The ends were cut back, 6 bases at V and 2 bases at J, with 17 bases in the middle. The CDR3 totals 15 residues. Germline values: CDR1 LGHNA, CDR2 YSLEER. The CDR3 reads CASSPSLRAPYEQYF. The CDR3 DNA reads TGCGCCAGCAGTCCCTCACTCCGCGCACCCTACGAGCAGTACTTC.

In its sample, this clone was seen once. The chain recombines TRBV5-1 with TRBJ2-5; D is undetermined. The CDR3 sequence is 11 residues long. CDR1 and CDR2 (germline): SGHRS, YFSETQ. Trimming stripped 4 bases from V and 5 bases from J, with 6 bases between. In nucleotides, the CDR3 is TGCGCCAGCAGCGTCCAGGAGACCCAGTACTTC. Its protein is CASSVQETQYF. The variable domain in full, with the rest retrieved from reference TRBV5-1 and TRBJ2-5, is KAGVTQTPRYLIKTRGQQVTLSCSPISGHRSVSWYQQTPGQGLQFLFEYFSETQRNKGNFPGRFSGRQFSNSRSEMNVSTLELGDSALYLCASSVQETQYFGPGTRLLVL.

The chain employs TRBV9 and TRBJ1-1; TRBD1 matches 8 bases. The CDR3 is made up of 15 amino acids. Germline V gives CDR1 SGDLS, CDR2 YYNGEE. Unmatched junction bases numbered 5, after V lost 4 bases and J lost 0 bases. The CDR3 loop reads CASSPRQGMNTEAFF. Written as DNA, the CDR3 is TGTGCCAGCAGCCCCCGACAGGGGATGAACACTGAAGCTTTCTTT.

V gene TRBV7-8 combines with J gene TRBJ1-5; the D gene is possibly TRBD1 (5 bases). Germline assignment: CDR1 SGHVS and CDR2 FQNEAQ. The CDR3 length is 13 residues. V was cut by 6 bases and J by 4 bases, with 10 bases left in between. CDR3 amino acids: CASSWEGNQPQHF. CDR3 nucleotides: TGTGCCAGCAGTTGGGAGGGGAATCAGCCCCAGCATTTT.

The rearrangement links TRBV19 to TRBJ2-1; TRBD1 aligns across 7 bases. The germline V gene encodes CDR1 LNHDA and CDR2 SQIVND (reference sequence). The CDR3 length is 21 residues. The V segment lost 3 bases and the J segment 8 bases; nucleotides outside the gene matches: 28. For the CDR3, the DNA is TGTGCCAGTAGTATTGGTCCGAGAAAGGGGAGAATCACAGGGGTCGAGGATGAGCAGTTCTTC. It specifies CASSIGPRKGRITGVEDEQFF.

V usage is TRBV7-9 and J usage is TRBJ2-1; D unclear. The CDR3 spans 11 residues. Trimming left V 4 bases short and J 3 bases short, with 1 base between. Germline assignment: CDR1 SEHNR and CDR2 FQNEAQ (reference sequence). The CDR3 protein is CASSYYNEQFF. The CDR3 bases are TGTGCCAGCAGCTACTACAATGAGCAGTTCTTC.